This TCR beta chain was profiled in a study of radiotherapy plus CTLA-4 blockade in lung cancer. Study conclusions and caveats: Response, reportedly, was best predicted by interferon-beta along with early blood T cell clone dynamics. Radiotherapy was combined with ipilimumab, and tumor-derived TCR clones then expanded in blood.

V was clipped by 5 bases and J by 2 bases, with 23 bases between them. The CDR3 is made up of 18 amino acids. Germline V lookup: CDR1 SEHNR, CDR2 FQNEAQ (reference sequence). In regard to this clone: The antigen is unknown.

Produced via immunoSEQ multiplex PCR; TCRdb's table is partial and in-frame only. The data contain 56,000 or so clones, approximately 79% of them singletons. The source of this sequence is a human donor with non-small cell lung cancer who had a partial response to radiotherapy plus ipilimumab. The chain joins TRBV7-9 to TRBJ2-3; maybe TRBD1 (6 bases). The sequences come from peripheral blood, collected from a patient treated with radiotherapy plus ipilimumab. The CDR3 region has the DNA TGTGCCAGCAGCGGCACACTCAGGGGCACATCCTTCACAGATACGCAGTATTTT. Protein sequence: CASSGTLRGTSFTDTQYF.